This TCR beta chain was sequenced during a study of blood T cell repertoires in COVID-19. Assay: immunoSEQ multiplex PCR; the TCRdb copy retains only in-frame clones and omits some. The sample has over 200,000 clones; 85% are singletons. This clone was detected only once. V was pared by 3 bases and J by 1 base, with 13 bases between. CDR3 length equals 15 residues. CDR1 is SGHNT, CDR2 YENEEA, per germline. Those who participated ranged in age from roughly 18 to 90 years and resided in about two dozen US areas. Participant-reported clinical history was the basis for cohort assignment. The genes are TRBV11-3 and TRBJ2-7; no definite D call. The sample was PBMCs or T cells enriched from blood (not recorded which). This sequence originates from a man aged 35 to 55 who had recovered from COVID-19. The CDR3 sequence is CASSLWAASSYEQYF. DNA of the CDR3: TGTGCCAGCAGCTTGTGGGCAGCATCTTCCTACGAGCAGTACTTC.